This T cell receptor beta chain was retrieved from a study of T cell responses to AZD1222 COVID-19 vaccine (TCRdb year 2021). For the study in its entirety: Because spike-specific TCR depth and breadth did not differ between the two schedules, AZD1222 recipients who got a second dose at roughly 4 weeks were pooled with those who got a second dose at roughly 12 weeks. TCR sequencing covered 230 or so trial participants: 200 to 220 given two doses of AZD1222 and around 26 given two doses of MenACWY control vaccine. Trial participants were enrolled into age subgroups of 18-55, 56-69 and 70-plus years, which contained about 150, 27 and 61 TCR-sequenced participants, respectively. Study-wide findings and limitations: The 56-69-year group was small, and its depth increase did not reach significance, likely because of low power. Most participants were white British and females outnumbered males, and the authors suggested that clonal diversity may have been underestimated. Conclusions about previously exposed vaccinees were limited because only a handful of AZD1222 recipients were SARS-CoV-2 seropositive at baseline. No day 14 peak-response samples were available, so repertoires were characterized only after the peak T cell response. Vaccine-associated CD4 TCRs spanned the whole spike protein, with dominant responses in regions 160-218 and 743-854. Reportedly, close to half of the unique spike-specific TCRs recognized epitopes lying outside the regions that are mutated in the B.1.351 and B.1.1.7 variants. After two AZD1222 doses, both the breadth and the depth of spike-specific TCRs were significantly higher than at day 0 and than in MenACWY recipients.

The CDR3 regions of human TCRbeta chains were analyzed by immunosequencing. The authors' analysis ran thus. TCRs in the repertoires were compared against a reference library of SARS-CoV-2-specific TCRs that had been generated with the MIRA antigen-specificity platform. Breadth was defined as the fraction of unique TCRs that were SARS-CoV-2-associated. Depth was defined as the fraction of total T cells that were SARS-CoV-2-associated. Using the MIRA data, each spike-specific TCR was mapped to the spike region that the TCR reacts to and placed in a CD4 or CD8 class. Log10-transformed breadth and depth values were compared by one-way ANOVA with Sidak's multiple comparisons tests. This immuneACCESS table, as held by TCRdb, lists in-frame sequences with V and J called but not all clones. Of the missing ones, under half trace to an unresolved V gene in checked studies; the others have no known cause. V, J and clone size are taken as reported in that table, and D and trimming were inferred from the DNA itself. This sample comprises around 100,000 clones, about 94% of them detected only once. The top ten constitute approximately 5% of the sample.

Concerning this clone itself: Its recognized antigen is unknown. One base away there is no much larger clone; base qualities are not given.

V is cut by 2 bases and J by 0 bases, and the space between the germline ends is 10 bases. In the germline V gene, CDR1 corresponds to SGHTA and CDR2 to FQGNSA. The CDR3 goes from the cysteine to the phenylalanine over 15 residues. The read is trimmed to its CDR3 DNA, 45 bases read in frame from base 1. The sample's time point, from its label and the paper: baseline before first vaccination. Vaccinee samples were obtained from the UK trials COV001 and COV002, which included a single-blind randomized controlled phase 2/3 trial of AZD1222 (ChAdOx1 nCoV-19) in healthy adults. For TCRbeta chain sequencing, PBMC samples from trial participants were taken at day 0 and at day 28 after the second dose.

Sequenced here: peripheral blood, sampled on day 0 of AZD1222 vaccination. The receptor's source is an adult in good health. The chain joins TRBV7-2 to TRBJ1-2, with a tentative D gene TRBD1 over 5 matching bases. The nucleotide sequence reads TGTGCCAGCAGCTTATTCGGGGCGTCTAACTATGGCTACACCTTC. Translated, it reads CASSLFGASNYGYTF.